This TCR beta chain was documented in a study of blood T cell repertoires in COVID-19. About the research overall: Samples taken during acute and convalescent COVID-19 were collected in the United States, Italy and Spain. PBMCs, B-cell-depleted T cells, or T cells were the source of the cDNA or gDNA that made up the material.

In the source study's methods: The authors estimated nucleated cell counts from reference gene primer amplification. Using immunoSEQ multiplex PCR, the repertoire was profiled, and TCRdb retains in-frame clones only, with some absent. V and J calls and clone size come straight from that table; D and trimming were deduced from the DNA. This sample has a few thousand clones, with 70% found just once. V was clipped by 10 bases and J by 2 bases, with 11 bases between them. The CDR3 is 12 amino acids. Germline lookup yields CDR1 MDHEN and CDR2 SYDVKM. This clone was seen more than once but under ten times.

This clonotype originated in a man between 65 and 85 years old with active COVID-19. This chain links TRBV28 with TRBJ2-5; D possibly corresponds to TRBD1 (8 bases). Sequencing input: peripheral blood. The CDR3 reads CAIQGGQETQYF. The CDR3 DNA sequence: TGTGCCATACAGGGGGGGCAAGAGACCCAGTACTTC.